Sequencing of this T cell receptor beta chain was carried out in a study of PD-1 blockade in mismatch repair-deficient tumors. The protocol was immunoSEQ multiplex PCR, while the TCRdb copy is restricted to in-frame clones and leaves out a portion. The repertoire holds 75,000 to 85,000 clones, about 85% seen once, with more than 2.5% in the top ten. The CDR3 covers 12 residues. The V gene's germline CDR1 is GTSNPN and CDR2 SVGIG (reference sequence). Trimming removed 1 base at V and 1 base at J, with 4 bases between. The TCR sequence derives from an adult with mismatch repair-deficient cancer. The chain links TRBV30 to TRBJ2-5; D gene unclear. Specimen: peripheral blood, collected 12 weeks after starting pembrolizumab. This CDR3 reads CAWSGTQETQYF. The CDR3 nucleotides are TGTGCCTGGAGTGGAACCCAAGAGACCCAGTACTTC.